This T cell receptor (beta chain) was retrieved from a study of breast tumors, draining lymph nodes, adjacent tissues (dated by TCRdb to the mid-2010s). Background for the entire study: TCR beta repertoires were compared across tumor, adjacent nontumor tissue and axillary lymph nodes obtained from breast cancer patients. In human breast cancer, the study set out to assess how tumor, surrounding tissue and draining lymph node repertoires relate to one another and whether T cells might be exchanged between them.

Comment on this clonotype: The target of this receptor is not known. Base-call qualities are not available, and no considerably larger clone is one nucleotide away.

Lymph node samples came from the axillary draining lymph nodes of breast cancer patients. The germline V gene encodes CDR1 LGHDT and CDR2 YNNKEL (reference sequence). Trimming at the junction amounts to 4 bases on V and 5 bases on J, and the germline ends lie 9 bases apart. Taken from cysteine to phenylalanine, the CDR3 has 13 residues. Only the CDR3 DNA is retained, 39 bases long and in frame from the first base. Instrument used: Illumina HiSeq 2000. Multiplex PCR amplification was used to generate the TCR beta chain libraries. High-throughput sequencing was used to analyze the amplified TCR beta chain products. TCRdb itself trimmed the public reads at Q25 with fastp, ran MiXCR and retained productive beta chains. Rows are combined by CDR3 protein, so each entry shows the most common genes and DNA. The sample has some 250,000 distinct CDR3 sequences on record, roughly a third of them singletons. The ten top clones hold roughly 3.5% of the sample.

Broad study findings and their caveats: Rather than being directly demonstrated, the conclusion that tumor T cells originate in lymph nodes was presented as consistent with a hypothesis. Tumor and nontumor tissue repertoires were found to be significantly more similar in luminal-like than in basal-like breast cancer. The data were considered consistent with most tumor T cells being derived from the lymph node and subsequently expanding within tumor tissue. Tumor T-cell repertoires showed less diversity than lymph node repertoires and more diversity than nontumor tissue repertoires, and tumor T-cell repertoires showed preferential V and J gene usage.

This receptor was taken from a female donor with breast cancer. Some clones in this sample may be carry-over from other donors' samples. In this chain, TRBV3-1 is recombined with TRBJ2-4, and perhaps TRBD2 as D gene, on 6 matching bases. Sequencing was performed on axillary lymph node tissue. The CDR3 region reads CASSLGGENIQYF. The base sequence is TGTGCCAGCAGCCTAGGCGGGGAAAACATTCAGTACTTC.